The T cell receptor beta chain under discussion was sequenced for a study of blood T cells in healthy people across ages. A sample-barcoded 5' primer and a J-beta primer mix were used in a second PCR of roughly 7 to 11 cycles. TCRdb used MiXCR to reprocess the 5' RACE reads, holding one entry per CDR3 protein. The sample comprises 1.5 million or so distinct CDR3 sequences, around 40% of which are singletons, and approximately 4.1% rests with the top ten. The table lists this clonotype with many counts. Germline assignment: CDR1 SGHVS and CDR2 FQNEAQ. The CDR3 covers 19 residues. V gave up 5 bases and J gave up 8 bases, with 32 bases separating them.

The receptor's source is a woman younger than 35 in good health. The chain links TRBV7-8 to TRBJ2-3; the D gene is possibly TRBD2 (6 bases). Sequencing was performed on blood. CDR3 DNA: TGTGCCAGCAGCATAGGAACGGTGGCGGGACGGGAGAGATGGAGTACGCAGTATTTT. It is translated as CASSIGTVAGRERWSTQYF.